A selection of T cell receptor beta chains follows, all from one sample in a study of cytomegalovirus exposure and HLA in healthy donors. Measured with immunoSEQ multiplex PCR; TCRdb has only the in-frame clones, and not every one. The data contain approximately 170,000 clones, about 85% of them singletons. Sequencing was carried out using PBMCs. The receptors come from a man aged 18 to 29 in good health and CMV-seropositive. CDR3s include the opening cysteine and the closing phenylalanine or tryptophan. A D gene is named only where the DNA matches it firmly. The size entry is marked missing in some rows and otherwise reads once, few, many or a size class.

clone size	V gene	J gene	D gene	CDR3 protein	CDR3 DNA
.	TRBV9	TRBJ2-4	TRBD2	CASSPSGGAENIQYF	TGTGCCAGCAGCCCAAGCGGGGGGGCGGAAAACATTCAGTACTTC
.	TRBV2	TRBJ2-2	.	CASSVNSGGELFF	TGTGCCAGCAGTGTTAATTCCGGCGGGGAGCTGTTTTTT
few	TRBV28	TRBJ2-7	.	CASSPRQTYEQYF	TGTGCCAGCAGTCCCCGACAAACCTACGAGCAGTACTTC
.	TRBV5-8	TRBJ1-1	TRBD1	CASTRTGVNTEAFF	TGTGCCAGCACCAGGACAGGGGTTAACACTGAAGCTTTCTTT
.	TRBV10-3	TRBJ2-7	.	CAISDPQIYEQYF	TGTGCCATCAGTGACCCCCAGATCTACGAGCAGTACTTC
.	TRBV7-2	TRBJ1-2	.	CASSLQNEYGYTF	TGTGCCAGCAGCCTACAGAACGAATATGGCTACACCTTC
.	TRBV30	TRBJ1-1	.	CAWDQTGNTEAFF	TGTGCCTGGGACCAGACAGGGAACACTGAAGCTTTCTTT
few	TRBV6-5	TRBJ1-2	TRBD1	CASSRQGDYGYTF	TGTGCCAGCAGTCGTCAGGGGGACTATGGCTACACCTTC
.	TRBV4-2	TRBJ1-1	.	CASSQENLPGSPAFF	TGTGCCAGCAGCCAAGAAAACCTGCCAGGCAGCCCAGCTTTCTTT
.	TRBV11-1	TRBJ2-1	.	CASSLGGGGRLFF	TGTGCCAGCAGCTTAGGAGGCGGGGGCCGCTTATTCTTC
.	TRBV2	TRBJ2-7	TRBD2	CASRSGLVPYHSYEQYF	TGTGCCAGTCGGTCCGGACTAGTCCCATACCACTCCTACGAGCAGTACTTC
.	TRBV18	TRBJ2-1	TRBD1	CASSRDRGFDEQFF	TGTGCCAGCTCAAGAGACAGGGGTTTTGATGAGCAGTTCTTC
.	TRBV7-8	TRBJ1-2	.	CASSLTAGDNYGYTF	TGTGCCAGCAGCCTTACAGCGGGAGATAACTATGGCTACACCTTC
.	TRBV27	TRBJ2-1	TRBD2	CASSLTSGGEQFF	TGTGCCAGCAGTTTGACTAGCGGGGGTGAGCAGTTCTTC
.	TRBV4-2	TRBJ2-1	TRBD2	CASSQDMGLAGGQFF	TGTGCCAGCAGCCAAGATATGGGACTAGCGGGGGGACAGTTCTTC
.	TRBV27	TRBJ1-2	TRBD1	CASAGSGTAQYTF	TGTGCCAGTGCAGGGTCCGGGACAGCTCAATACACCTTC
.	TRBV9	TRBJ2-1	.	CASSVGGGEQFF	TGTGCCAGCAGCGTAGGGGGAGGTGAGCAGTTCTTC
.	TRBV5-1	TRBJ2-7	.	CASSLGGDSYEQYF	TGCGCCAGCAGCTTGGGGGGGGACTCCTACGAGCAGTACTTC
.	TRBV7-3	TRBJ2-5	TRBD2	CASSSGGGGARETQYF	TGTGCCAGCAGCTCTGGGGGCGGGGGGGCCAGAGAGACCCAGTACTTC
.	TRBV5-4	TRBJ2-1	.	CATSGDTGGIYNEQFF	TGTGCCACCTCCGGGGATACTGGCGGGATTTATAATGAGCAGTTCTTC
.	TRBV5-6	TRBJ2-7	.	CASSGGGVYEQYF	TGTGCCAGCAGCGGAGGCGGGGTCTACGAGCAGTACTTC
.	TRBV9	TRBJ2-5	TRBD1	CASSVEGQGGETQYF	TGTGCCAGCAGCGTAGAAGGACAGGGCGGAGAGACCCAGTACTTC
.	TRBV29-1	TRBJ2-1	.	CSGGQGGDEQFF	TGCAGCGGCGGACAGGGAGGGGATGAGCAGTTCTTC
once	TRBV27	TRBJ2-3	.	CASSPGTDTQYF	TGTGCCAGCAGCCCAGGGACAGATACGCAGTATTTT
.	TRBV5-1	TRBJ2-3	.	CASSVTGISTDTQYF	TGCGCCAGCAGCGTGACAGGTATTAGCACAGATACGCAGTATTTT
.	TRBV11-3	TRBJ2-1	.	CASSIGTHNEQFF	TGTGCCAGCAGCATTGGGACTCACAATGAGCAGTTCTTC
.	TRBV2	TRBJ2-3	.	CASSVNGNTDTQYF	TGTGCCAGCAGTGTTAACGGGAACACAGATACGCAGTATTTT
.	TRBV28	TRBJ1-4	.	CASSFPGTQEKLFF	TGTGCCAGCAGTTTCCCCGGGACTCAGGAAAAACTGTTTTTT
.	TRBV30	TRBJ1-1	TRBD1	CAWSGSLSGGTEAFF	TGTGCCTGGAGTGGGAGCCTCTCAGGGGGAACTGAAGCTTTCTTT
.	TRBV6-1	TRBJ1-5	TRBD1	CASSPQGARQPQHF	TGTGCCAGCAGTCCCCAGGGGGCACGGCAGCCCCAGCATTTT
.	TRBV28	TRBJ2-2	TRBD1	CASIISQGDTGELFF	TGTGCCAGCATTATCTCACAGGGGGACACCGGGGAGCTGTTTTTT
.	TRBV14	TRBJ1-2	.	CASSQDTGSYGYTF	TGTGCCAGCAGCCAAGATACGGGGAGCTATGGCTACACCTTC
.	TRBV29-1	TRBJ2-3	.	CSVAGRGDTQYF	TGCAGCGTTGCCGGGCGGGGAGATACGCAGTATTTT
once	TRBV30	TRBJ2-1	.	CAWSPGAHEQFF	TGTGCCTGGAGTCCAGGGGCCCACGAGCAGTTCTTC
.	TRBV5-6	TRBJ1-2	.	CASSLGQANYGYTF	TGTGCCAGCAGCTTGGGACAAGCTAACTATGGCTACACCTTC
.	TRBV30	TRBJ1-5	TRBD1	CAWSPGTGDNQPQHF	TGTGCCTGGAGCCCCGGGACAGGGGACAATCAGCCCCAGCATTTT
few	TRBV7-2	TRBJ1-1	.	CASSLARGTEAFF	TGTGCCAGCAGCTTAGCGCGGGGTACTGAAGCTTTCTTT
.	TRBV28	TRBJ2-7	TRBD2	CASTDTRTSPYEQYF	TGTGCCAGCACCGATACAAGGACTAGCCCCTACGAGCAGTACTTC
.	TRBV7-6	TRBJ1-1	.	CASSLGGRNTEAFF	TGTGCCAGCAGCTTAGGGGGCAGGAACACTGAAGCTTTCTTT
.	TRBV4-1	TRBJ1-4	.	CASSQEISGSPYEKLFF	TGCGCCAGCAGCCAAGAGATTAGCGGGTCCCCCTATGAAAAACTGTTTTTT
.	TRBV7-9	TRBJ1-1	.	CASSLEGVTTEAFF	TGTGCCAGCAGCTTAGAGGGGGTGACCACTGAAGCTTTCTTT
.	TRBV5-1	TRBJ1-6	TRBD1	CASSLPGQGGSPLHF	TGCGCCAGCAGCTTGCCTGGACAGGGAGGATCACCCCTCCACTTT
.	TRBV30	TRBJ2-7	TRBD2	CAWGYRTSVSYEQYF	TGTGCCTGGGGCTACAGGACTAGCGTTTCTTACGAGCAGTACTTC
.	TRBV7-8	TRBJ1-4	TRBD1	CASSSGQAANEKLFF	TGTGCCAGCAGCTCGGGACAGGCCGCTAATGAAAAACTGTTTTTT